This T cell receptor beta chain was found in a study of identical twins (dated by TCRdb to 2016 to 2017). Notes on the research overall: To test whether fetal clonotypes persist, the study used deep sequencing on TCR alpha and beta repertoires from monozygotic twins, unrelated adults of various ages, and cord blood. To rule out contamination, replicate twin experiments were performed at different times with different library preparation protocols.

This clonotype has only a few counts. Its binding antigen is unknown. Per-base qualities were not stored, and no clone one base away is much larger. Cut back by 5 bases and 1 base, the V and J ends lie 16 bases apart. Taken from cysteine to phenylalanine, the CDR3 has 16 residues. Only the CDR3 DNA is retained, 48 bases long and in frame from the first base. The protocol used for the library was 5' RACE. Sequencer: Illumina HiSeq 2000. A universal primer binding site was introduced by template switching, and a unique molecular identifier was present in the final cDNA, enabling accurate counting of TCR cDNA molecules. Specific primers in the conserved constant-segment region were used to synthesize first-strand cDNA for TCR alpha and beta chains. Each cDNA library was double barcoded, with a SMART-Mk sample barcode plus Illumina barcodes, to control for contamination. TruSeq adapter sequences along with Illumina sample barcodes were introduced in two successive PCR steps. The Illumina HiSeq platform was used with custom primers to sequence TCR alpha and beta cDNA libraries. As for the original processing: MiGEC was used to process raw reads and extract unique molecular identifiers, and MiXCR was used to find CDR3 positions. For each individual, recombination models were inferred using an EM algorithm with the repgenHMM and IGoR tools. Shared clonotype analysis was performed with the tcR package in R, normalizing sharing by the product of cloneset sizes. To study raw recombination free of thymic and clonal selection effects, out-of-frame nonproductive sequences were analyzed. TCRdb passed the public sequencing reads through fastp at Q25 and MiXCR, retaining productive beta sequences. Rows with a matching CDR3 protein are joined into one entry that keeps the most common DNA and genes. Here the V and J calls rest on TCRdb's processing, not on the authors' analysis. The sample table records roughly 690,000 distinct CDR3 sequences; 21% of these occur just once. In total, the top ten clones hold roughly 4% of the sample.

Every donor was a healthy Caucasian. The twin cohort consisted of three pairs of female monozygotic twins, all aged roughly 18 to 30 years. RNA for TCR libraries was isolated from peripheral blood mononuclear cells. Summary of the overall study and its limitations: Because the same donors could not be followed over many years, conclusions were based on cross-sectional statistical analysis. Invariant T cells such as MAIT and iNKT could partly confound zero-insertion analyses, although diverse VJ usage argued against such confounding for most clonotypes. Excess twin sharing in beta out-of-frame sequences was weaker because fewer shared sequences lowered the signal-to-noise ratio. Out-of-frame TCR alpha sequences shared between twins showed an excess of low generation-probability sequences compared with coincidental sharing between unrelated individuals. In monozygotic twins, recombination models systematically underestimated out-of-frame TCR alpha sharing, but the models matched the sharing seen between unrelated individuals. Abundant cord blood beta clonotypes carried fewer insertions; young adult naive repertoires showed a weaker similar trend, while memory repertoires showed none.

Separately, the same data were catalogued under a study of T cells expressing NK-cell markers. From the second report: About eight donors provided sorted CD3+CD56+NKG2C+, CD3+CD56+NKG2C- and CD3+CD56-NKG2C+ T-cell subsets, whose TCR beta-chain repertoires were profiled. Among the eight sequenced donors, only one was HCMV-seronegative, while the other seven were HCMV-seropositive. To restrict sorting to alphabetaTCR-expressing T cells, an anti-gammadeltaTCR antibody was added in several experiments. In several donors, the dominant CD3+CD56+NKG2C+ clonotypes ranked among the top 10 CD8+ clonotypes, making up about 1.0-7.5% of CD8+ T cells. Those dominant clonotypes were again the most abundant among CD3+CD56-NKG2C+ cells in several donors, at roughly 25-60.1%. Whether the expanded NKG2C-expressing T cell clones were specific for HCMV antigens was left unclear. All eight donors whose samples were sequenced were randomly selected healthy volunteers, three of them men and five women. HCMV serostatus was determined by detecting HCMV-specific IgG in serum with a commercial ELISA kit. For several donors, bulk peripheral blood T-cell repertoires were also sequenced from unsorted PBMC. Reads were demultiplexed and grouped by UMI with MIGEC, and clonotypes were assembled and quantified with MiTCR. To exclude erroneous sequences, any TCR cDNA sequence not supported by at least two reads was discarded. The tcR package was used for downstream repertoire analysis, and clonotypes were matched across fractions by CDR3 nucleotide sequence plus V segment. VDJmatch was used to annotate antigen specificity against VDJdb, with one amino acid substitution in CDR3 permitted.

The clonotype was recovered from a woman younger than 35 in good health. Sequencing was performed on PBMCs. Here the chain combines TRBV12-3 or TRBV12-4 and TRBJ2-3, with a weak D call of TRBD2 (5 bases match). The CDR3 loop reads CASSRPGPAGTDTQYF. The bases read TGTGCCAGCAGTCGCCCCGGTCCAGCGGGCACAGATACGCAGTATTTT.